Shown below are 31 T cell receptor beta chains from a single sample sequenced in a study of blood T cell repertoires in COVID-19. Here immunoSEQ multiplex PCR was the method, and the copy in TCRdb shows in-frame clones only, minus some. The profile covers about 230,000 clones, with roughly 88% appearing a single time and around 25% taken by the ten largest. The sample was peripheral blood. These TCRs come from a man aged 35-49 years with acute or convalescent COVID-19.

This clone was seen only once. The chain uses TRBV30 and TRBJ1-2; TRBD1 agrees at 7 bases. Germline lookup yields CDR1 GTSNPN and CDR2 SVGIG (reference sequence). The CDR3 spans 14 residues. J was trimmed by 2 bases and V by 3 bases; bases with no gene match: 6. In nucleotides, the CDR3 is TGTGCCTGGAGCTCCGGGACAGACAACTATGGCTACACCTTC. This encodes CAWSSGTDNYGYTF.

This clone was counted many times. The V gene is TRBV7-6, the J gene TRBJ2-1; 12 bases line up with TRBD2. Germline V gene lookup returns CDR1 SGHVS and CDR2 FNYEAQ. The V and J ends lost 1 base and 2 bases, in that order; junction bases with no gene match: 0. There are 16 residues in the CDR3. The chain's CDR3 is CASSLGTSGTYNEQFF. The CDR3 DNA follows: TGTGCCAGCAGCTTAGGGACTAGCGGGACCTACAATGAGCAGTTCTTC.

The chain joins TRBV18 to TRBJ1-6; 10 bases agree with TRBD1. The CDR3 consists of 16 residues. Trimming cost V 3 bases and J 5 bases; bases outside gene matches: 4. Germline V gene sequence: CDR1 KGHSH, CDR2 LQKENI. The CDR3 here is CASSPRTGGNNSPLHF. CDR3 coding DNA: TGTGCCAGCTCACCTCGGACAGGGGGAAATAATTCACCCCTCCACTTT.

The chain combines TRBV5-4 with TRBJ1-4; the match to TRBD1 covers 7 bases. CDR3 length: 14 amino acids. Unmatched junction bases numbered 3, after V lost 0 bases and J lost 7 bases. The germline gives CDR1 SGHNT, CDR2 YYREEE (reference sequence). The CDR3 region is CASSLDRGGEKLFF. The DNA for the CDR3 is TGTGCCAGCAGCTTGGACAGGGGAGGTGAAAAACTGTTTTTT.

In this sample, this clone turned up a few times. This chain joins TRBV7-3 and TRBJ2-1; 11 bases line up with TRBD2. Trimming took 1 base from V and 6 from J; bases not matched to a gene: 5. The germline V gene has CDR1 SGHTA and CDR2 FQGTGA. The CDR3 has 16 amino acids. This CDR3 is CASSLMGLAGGNEQFF. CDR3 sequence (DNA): TGTGCCAGCAGCTTAATGGGGCTAGCGGGAGGCAATGAGCAGTTCTTC. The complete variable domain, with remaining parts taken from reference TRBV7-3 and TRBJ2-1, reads GAGVSQTPSNKVTEKGKYVELRCDPISGHTALYWYRQSLGQGPEFLIYFQGTGAADDSGLPNDRFFAVRPEGSVSTLKIQRTERGDSAVYLCASSLMGLAGGNEQFFGPGTRLTVL.

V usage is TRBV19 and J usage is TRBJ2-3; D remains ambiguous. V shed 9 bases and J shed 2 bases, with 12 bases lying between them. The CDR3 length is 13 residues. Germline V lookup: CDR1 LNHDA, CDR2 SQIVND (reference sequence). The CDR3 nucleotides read TGTGCCAGCAAAAGACATGACACAGATACGCAGTATTTT. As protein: CASKRHDTDTQYF.

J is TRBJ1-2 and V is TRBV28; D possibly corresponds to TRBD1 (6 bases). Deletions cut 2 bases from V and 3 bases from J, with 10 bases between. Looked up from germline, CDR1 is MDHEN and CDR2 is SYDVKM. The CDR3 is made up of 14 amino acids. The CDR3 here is CASSLGEGDYGYTF. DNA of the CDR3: TGTGCCAGCAGTTTAGGAGAGGGGGACTATGGCTACACCTTC.

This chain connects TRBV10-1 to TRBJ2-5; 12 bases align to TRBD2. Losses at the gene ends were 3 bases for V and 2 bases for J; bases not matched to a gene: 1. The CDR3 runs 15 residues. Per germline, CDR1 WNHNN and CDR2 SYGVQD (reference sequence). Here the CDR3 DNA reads TGCGCCAGCAGTGACGGGACTAGCGGGCAAGAGACCCAGTACTTC. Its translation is CASSDGTSGQETQYF.

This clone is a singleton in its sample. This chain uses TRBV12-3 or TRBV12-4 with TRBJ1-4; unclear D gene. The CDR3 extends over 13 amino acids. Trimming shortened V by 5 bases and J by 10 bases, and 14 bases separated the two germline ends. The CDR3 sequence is CASSRTVSGKLFF. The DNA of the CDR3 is TGTGCCAGCAGTAGGACTGTCTCGGGAAAACTGTTTTTT.

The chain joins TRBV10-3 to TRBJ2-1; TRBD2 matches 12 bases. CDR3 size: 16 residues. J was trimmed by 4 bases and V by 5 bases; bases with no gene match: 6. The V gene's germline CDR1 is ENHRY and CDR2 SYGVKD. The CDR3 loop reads CAISSPGLAGYNEQFF. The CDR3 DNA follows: TGTGCCATCAGTTCTCCGGGACTAGCGGGTTACAATGAGCAGTTCTTC.

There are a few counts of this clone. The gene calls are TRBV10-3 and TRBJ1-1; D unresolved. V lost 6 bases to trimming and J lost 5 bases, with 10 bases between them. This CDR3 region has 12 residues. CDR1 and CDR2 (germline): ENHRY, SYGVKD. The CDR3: CAISGLGTEAFF. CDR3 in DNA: TGTGCCATCAGCGGACTGGGGACTGAAGCTTTCTTT.

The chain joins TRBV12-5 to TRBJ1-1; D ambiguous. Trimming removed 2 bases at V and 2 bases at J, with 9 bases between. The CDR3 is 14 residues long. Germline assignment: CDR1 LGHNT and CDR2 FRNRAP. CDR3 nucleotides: TGTGCTAGTGGTTTGTTGCTGGCAAACACTGAAGCTTTCTTT. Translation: CASGLLLANTEAFF.

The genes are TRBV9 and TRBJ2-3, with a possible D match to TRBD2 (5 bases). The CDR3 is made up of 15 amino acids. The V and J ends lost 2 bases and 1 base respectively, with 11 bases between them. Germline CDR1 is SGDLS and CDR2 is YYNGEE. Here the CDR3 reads CASSVSGGGTDTQYF. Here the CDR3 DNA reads TGTGCCAGCAGCGTTAGTGGAGGAGGCACAGATACGCAGTATTTT.

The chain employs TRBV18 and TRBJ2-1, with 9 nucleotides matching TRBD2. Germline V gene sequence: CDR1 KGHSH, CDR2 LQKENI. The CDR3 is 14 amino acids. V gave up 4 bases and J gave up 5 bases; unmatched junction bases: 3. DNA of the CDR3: TGTGCCAGCTCACAAGCGGGAGGCAACAATGAGCAGTTCTTC. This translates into CASSQAGGNNEQFF. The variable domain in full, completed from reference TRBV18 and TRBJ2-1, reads NAGVMQNPRHLVRRRGQEARLRCSPMKGHSHVYWYRQLPEEGLKFMVYLQKENIIDESGMPKERFSAEFPKEGPSILRIQQVVRGDSAAYFCASSQAGGNNEQFFGPGTRLTVL.

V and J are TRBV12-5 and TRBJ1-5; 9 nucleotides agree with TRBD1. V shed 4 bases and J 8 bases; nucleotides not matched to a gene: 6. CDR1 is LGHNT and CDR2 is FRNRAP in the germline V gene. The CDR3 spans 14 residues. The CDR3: CASGSPRTGEPQHF. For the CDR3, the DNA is TGTGCTAGTGGTTCTCCTCGGACAGGGGAGCCCCAGCATTTT.

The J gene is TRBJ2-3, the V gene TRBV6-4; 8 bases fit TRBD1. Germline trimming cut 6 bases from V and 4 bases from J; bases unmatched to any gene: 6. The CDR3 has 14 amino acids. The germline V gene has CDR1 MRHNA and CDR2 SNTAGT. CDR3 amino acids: CASSQDRDSDTQYF. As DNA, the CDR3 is TGTGCCAGCAGCCAGGACAGGGACTCAGATACGCAGTATTTT.

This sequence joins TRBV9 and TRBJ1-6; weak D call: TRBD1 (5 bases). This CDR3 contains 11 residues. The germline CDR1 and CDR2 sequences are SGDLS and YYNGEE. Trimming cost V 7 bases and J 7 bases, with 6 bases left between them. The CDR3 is CASGGNSPLHF. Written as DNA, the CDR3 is TGTGCCAGCGGGGGGAATTCACCCCTCCACTTT.

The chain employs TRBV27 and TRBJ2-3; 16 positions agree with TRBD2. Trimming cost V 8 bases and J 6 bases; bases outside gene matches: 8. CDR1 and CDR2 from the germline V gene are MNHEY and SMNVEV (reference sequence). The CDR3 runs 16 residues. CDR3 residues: CASSTGTSGRVDTQYF. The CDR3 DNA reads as TGTGCCAGCTCAACCGGGACTAGCGGGAGGGTTGATACGCAGTATTTT.

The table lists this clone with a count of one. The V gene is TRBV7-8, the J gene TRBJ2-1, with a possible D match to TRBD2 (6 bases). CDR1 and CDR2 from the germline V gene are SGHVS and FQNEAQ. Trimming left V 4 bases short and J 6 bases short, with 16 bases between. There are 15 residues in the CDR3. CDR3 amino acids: CASSSVGTPANEQFF. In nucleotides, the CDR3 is TGTGCCAGCAGCTCAGTCGGGACTCCCGCCAATGAGCAGTTCTTC.

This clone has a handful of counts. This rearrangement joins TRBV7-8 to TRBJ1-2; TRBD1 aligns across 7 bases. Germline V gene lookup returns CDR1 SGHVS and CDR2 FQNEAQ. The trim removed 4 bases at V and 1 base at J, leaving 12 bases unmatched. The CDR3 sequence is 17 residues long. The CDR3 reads CASSSVEGDSNNYGYTF. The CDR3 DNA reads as TGTGCCAGCAGCTCAGTCGAGGGGGACAGTAATAACTATGGCTACACCTTC. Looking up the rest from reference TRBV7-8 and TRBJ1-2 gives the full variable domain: GAGVSQSPRYKVAKRGQDVALRCDPISGHVSLFWYQQALGQGPEFLTYFQNEAQLDKSGLPSDRFFAERPEGSVSTLKIQRTQQEDSAVYLCASSSVEGDSNNYGYTFGSGTRLTVV.

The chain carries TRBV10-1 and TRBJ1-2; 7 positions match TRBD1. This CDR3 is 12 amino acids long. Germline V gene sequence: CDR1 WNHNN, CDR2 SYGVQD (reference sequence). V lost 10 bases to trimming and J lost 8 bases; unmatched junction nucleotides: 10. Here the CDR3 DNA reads TGCGCCAAAGAGGGGGCCGGAGGCGGCTACACCTTC. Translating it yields CAKEGAGGGYTF.

Written as DNA, the CDR3 is TGTGCCAGCAGCAAAAGTGTGGAGGCTTCCGATTTCCGCGAGCAGTACTTC. It translates to CASSKSVEASDFREQYF. This rearrangement joins TRBV21-1 to TRBJ2-7; the table calls TRBD2, which could not be checked here. TRBV21-1 is deemed a pseudogene. The CDR3 has 17 amino acids.

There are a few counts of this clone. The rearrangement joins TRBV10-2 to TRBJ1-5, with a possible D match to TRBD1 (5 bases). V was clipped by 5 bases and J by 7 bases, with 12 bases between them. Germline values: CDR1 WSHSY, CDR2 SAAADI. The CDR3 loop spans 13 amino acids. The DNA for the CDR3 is TGCGCCAGCAGTATTGGGGCCCGGCAGCCCCAGCATTTT. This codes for CASSIGARQPQHF.

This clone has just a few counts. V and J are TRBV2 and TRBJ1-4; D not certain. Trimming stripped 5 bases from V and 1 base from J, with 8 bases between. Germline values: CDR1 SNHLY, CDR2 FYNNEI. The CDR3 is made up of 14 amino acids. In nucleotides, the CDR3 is TGTGCCAGCAGTCAAGGAGGAACTAATGAAAAACTGTTTTTT. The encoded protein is CASSQGGTNEKLFF. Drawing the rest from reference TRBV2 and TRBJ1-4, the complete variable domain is EPEVTQTPSHQVTQMGQEVILRCVPISNHLYFYWYRQILGQKVEFLVSFYNNEISEKSEIFDDQFSVERPDGSNFTLKIRSTKLEDSAMYFCASSQGGTNEKLFFGSGTQLSVL.

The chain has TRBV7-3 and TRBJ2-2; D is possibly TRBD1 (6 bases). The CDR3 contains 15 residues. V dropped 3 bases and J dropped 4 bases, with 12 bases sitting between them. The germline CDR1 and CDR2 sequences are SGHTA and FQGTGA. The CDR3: CASSFRGWGTGELFF. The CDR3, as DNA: TGTGCCAGCAGCTTCAGGGGTTGGGGCACCGGGGAGCTGTTTTTT. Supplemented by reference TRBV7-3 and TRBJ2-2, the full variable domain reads GAGVSQTPSNKVTEKGKYVELRCDPISGHTALYWYRQSLGQGPEFLIYFQGTGAADDSGLPNDRFFAVRPEGSVSTLKIQRTERGDSAVYLCASSFRGWGTGELFFGEGSRLTVL.

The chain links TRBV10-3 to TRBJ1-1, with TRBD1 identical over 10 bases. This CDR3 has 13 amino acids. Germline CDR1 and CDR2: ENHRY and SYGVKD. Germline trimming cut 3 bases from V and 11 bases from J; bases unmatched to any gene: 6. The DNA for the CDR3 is TGTGCCATCAGTGACGACAGGGGGCAGCAGGCTTTCTTT. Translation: CAISDDRGQQAFF.

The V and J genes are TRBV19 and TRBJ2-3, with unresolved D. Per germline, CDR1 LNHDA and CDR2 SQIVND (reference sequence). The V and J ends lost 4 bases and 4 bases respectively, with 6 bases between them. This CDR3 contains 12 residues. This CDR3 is CASSSYSDTQYF. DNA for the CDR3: TGTGCCAGTAGTAGTTACTCAGATACGCAGTATTTT.

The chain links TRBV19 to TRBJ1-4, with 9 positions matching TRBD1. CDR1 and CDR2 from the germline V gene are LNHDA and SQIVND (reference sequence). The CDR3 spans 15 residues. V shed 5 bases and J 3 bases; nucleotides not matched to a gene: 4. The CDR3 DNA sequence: TGTGCCAGTAGTGTTACAGGGGGCCCTAATGAAAAACTGTTTTTT. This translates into CASSVTGGPNEKLFF.

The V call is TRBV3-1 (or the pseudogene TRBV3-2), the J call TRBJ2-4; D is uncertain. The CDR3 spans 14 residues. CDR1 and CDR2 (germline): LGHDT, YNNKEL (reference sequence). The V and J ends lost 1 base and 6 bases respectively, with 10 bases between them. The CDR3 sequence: CASSQATVGNIQYF. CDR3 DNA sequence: TGTGCCAGCAGCCAAGCAACAGTCGGAAACATTCAGTACTTC.

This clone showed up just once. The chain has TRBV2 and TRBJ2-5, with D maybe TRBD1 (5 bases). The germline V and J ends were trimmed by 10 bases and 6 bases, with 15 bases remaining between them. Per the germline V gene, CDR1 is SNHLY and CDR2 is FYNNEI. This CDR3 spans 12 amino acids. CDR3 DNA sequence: TGTGCCACCACCTTAGGGGCGAAGACCCAGTACTTC. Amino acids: CATTLGAKTQYF.

CDR3 loop: CASSLAGIMNTEAFF. CDR3 DNA sequence: TGTGCCAGTAGTCTCGCAGGGATCATGAACACTGAAGCTTTCTTT. V is TRBV19 and J is TRBJ1-1, with D maybe TRBD1 (5 bases). CDR1 LNHDA and CDR2 SQIVND come from the germline V gene (reference sequence). Trimming removed 5 bases at V and 0 bases at J, with 13 bases between. The CDR3 has 15 amino acids.